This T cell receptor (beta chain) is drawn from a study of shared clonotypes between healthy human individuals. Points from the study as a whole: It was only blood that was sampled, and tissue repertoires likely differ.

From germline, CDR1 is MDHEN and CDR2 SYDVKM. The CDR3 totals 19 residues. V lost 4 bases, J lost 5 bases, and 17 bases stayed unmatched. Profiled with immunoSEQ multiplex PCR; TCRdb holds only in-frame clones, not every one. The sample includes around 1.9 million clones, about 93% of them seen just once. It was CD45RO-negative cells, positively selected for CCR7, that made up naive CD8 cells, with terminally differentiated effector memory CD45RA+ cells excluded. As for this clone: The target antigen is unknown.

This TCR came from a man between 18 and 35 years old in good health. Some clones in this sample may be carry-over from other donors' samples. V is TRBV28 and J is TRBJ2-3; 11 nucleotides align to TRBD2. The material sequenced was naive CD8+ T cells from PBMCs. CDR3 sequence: CASSYGTSGEIRVKDTQYF. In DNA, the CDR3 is TGTGCCAGCAGTTACGGGACTAGCGGCGAAATCAGGGTTAAAGATACGCAGTATTTT.